Below are 18 T cell receptor beta chains sequenced from a single sample in a study of PD-L1 blockade in urothelial cancer. Time point meaning: pretreatment peripheral blood. Repertoires were generated with immunoSEQ multiplex PCR, while TCRdb's copy carries only in-frame clones and drops some. The sample has tens of thousands of clones, just under 85% seen once. The sample here was PBMCs, taken around atezolizumab (anti-PD-L1) treatment. These receptor sequences come from a man aged 80 or over with urothelial cancer.

This chain connects TRBV6-5 to TRBJ2-7; the match to TRBD1 covers 11 bases. With V trimmed by 6 bases and J by 7 bases, 8 bases remained unmatched. CDR3 size: 14 residues. CDR1 is MNHEY and CDR2 is SVGAGI in the germline V gene. CDR3 amino acids: CASSSGTGGGEQYF. CDR3 DNA: TGTGCCAGCAGCTCGGGGACAGGGGGTGGGGAGCAGTACTTC.

This chain joins TRBV20-1 and TRBJ2-3; D remains ambiguous. V was cut by 6 bases and J by 6 bases, with 7 bases left in between. CDR1 is DFQATT and CDR2 is SNEGSKA in the germline V gene (reference sequence). CDR3 size: 10 residues. CDR3: CSAFSDTQYF. CDR3 in DNA: TGCAGTGCATTTTCGGATACGCAGTATTTT.

The V gene is TRBV18, the J gene TRBJ1-3, with D perhaps matching TRBD1 (5 bases). CDR3 length: 15 residues. Germline V lookup: CDR1 KGHSH, CDR2 LQKENI. V was shortened by 2 bases and J by 0 bases, with 8 bases between the two germline ends. CDR3 amino acids: CASSPGGGSGNTIYF. The DNA of the CDR3 is TGTGCCAGCTCACCAGGCGGGGGCTCTGGAAACACCATATATTTT.

Here the CDR3 DNA reads TGTGCCAGCAAAGCCGGGACTCTTGAAGCTTTCTTT. Encoded protein: CASKAGTLEAFF. This chain joins TRBV28 and TRBJ1-1, with D possibly matching TRBD1 (5 bases). This CDR3 has 12 residues. Germline values: CDR1 MDHEN, CDR2 SYDVKM. V dropped 7 bases and J dropped 7 bases, with 13 bases sitting between them. Supplemented by reference TRBV28 and TRBJ1-1, the full variable domain reads DVKVTQSSRYLVKRTGEKVFLECVQDMDHENMFWYRQDPGLGLRLIYFSYDVKMKEKGDIPEGYSVSREKKERFSLILESASTNQTSMYLCASKAGTLEAFFGQGTRLTVV.

The V gene is TRBV2, the J gene TRBJ2-3; 7 bases match TRBD2. CDR1 and CDR2 (germline): SNHLY, FYNNEI. This CDR3 has 15 amino acids. V shed 6 bases, J shed 6 bases, and the junction held 12 bases outside the gene matches. This chain's CDR3 is CASRRKSGAGDTQYF. CDR3 DNA sequence: TGTGCCAGCAGGCGAAAAAGCGGGGCGGGGGATACGCAGTATTTT.

This clone was seen just once. The chain links TRBV7-2 to TRBJ2-7; 8 bases line up with TRBD2. Trimming removed 3 bases from V and 5 bases from J; junction bases left unmatched: 9. CDR3 length: 15 residues. Germline assignment: CDR1 SGHTA and CDR2 FQGNSA. The CDR3 loop is CASSFLAGISDEQYF. The CDR3 nucleotides read TGTGCCAGCAGCTTTTTAGCGGGGATATCCGACGAGCAGTACTTC.

V usage is TRBV2 and J usage is TRBJ2-3, with TRBD1 identical over 8 bases. The CDR3 extends over 14 amino acids. Germline lookup yields CDR1 SNHLY and CDR2 FYNNEI. The V and J ends lost 6 bases and 1 base, in that order; junction bases with no gene match: 3. CDR3 sequence reads: CASRPGQGTDTQYF. As DNA, the CDR3 is TGTGCCAGCAGGCCGGGACAGGGCACAGATACGCAGTATTTT.

This rearrangement joins TRBV5-1 to TRBJ2-2; tentative D call: TRBD1 (7 bases). This CDR3 is 15 amino acids long. Germline-derived CDR1 and CDR2 are SGHRS and YFSETQ. V was cut by 0 bases and J by 4 bases, with 10 bases left in between. The CDR3 reads CASSLDRGGTGELFF. The CDR3 nucleotides are TGCGCCAGCAGCTTGGACAGGGGAGGCACCGGGGAGCTGTTTTTT.

The V and J genes are TRBV5-1 and TRBJ1-1; maybe TRBD1 (6 bases). Trimming shortened V by 4 bases and J by 7 bases, and 23 bases separated the two germline ends. Germline V gene data show CDR1 as SGHRS and CDR2 as YFSETQ. The CDR3 consists of 16 residues. In DNA form, the CDR3 reads TGCGCCAGCAGCACGGGGGGCGCCGACAGTCAATTTGAAGCTTTCTTT. Translation gives CASSTGGADSQFEAFF.

The chain employs TRBV10-3 and TRBJ2-7; weak D call: TRBD2 (5 bases). Germline V gene sequence: CDR1 ENHRY, CDR2 SYGVKD. V was clipped by 0 bases and J by 7 bases, with 16 bases between them. The CDR3 is made up of 15 amino acids. The CDR3 DNA reads as TGTGCCATCAGTGAGTCGGCGAGCGGACGGATTGAGCAGTACTTC. Its translation: CAISESASGRIEQYF.

The chain employs TRBV25-1 and TRBJ2-3; 9 nucleotides agree with TRBD1. Germline CDR1 reads MGHDK; CDR2 reads SYGVNS. This CDR3 has 17 amino acids. Trimming cost V 2 bases and J 5 bases; bases outside gene matches: 11. CDR3 loop: CASSEHPGTGSLDTQYF. CDR3 coding DNA: TGTGCCAGCAGTGAACACCCCGGGACAGGGTCTCTAGATACGCAGTATTTT.

This chain joins TRBV2 and TRBJ2-3; 7 nucleotides match TRBD2. The J segment lost 4 bases and the V segment lost 7 bases, leaving 8 bases of the junction unmatched. The V gene's germline CDR1 is SNHLY and CDR2 FYNNEI. There are 14 residues in the CDR3. The CDR3 DNA reads as TGTGCCAGCACCGCGATCCTAGCGGCAGATACGCAGTATTTT. Translation: CASTAILAADTQYF.

This chain links TRBV9 with TRBJ1-2; D is unclear. Germline CDR1 is SGDLS and CDR2 is YYNGEE. Trimming took 0 bases from V and 4 from J, leaving 10 bases between them. This CDR3 is built from 14 residues. The CDR3 sequence is CASSVGWESYGYTF. The DNA for the CDR3 is TGTGCCAGCAGCGTAGGATGGGAGAGCTATGGCTACACCTTC.

The rearrangement links TRBV19 to TRBJ1-5; 9 bases line up with TRBD1. After removal of 5 bases from V and 3 bases from J, the junction contained 26 bases not matched to a gene. The CDR3 is made up of 22 amino acids. Germline lookup yields CDR1 LNHDA and CDR2 SQIVND (reference sequence). The CDR3 protein is CASSPSDRGLPSVSKLNQPQHF. In DNA form, the CDR3 reads TGTGCCAGTAGTCCCTCGGACAGGGGATTACCATCAGTATCCAAACTCAATCAGCCCCAGCATTTT. Filled out from reference TRBV19 and TRBJ1-5, the complete variable domain reads DGGITQSPKYLFRKEGQNVTLSCEQNLNHDAMYWYRQDPGQGLRLIYYSQIVNDFQKGDIAEGYSVSREKKESFPLTVTSAQKNPTAFYLCASSPSDRGLPSVSKLNQPQHFGDGTRLSIL.

J is TRBJ2-3 and V is TRBV6-5; D unclear. The V gene lost 2 bases and the J gene lost 0 bases, with 9 bases spanning the gap. Looked up from germline, CDR1 is MNHEY and CDR2 is SVGAGI. This CDR3 region has 15 residues. The CDR3 reads CASSYGAPSTDTQYF. CDR3 nucleotides: TGTGCCAGCAGTTACGGAGCACCTAGCACAGATACGCAGTATTTT.

This clone is termed medium-sized. The chain carries TRBV28 and TRBJ1-2; TRBD1 matches 9 bases. This CDR3 region has 16 residues. Germline V gene lookup returns CDR1 MDHEN and CDR2 SYDVKM. After removal of 0 bases from V and 0 bases from J, the junction contained 2 bases not matched to a gene. The CDR3 spells CASSLWGQGTNYGYTF. The CDR3 bases are TGTGCCAGCAGTTTATGGGGACAGGGAACTAACTATGGCTACACCTTC.

The chain couples TRBV6-6 to TRBJ2-3; D possibly corresponds to TRBD2 (6 bases). V was clipped by 4 bases and J by 2 bases, with 13 bases between them. CDR3 size: 15 residues. In germline, CDR1 is MNHNY, CDR2 SVGAGI (reference sequence). CDR3 nucleotide sequence: TGTGCCAGCAGTTTCGGGACTTCGATCACAGATACGCAGTATTTT. This sequence encodes CASSFGTSITDTQYF.

Points on this clone: Additional DNA sequences in this sample encode the identical CDR3. The chain couples TRBV25-1 to TRBJ2-7; 9 nucleotides match TRBD2. The germline V gene has CDR1 MGHDK and CDR2 SYGVNS. The CDR3 contains 13 residues. J was trimmed by 1 base and V by 6 bases; bases with no gene match: 1. CDR3 DNA sequence: TGTGCCAGCAGGCTAGCGGGGTCCTACGAGCAGTACTTC. It encodes CASRLAGSYEQYF.